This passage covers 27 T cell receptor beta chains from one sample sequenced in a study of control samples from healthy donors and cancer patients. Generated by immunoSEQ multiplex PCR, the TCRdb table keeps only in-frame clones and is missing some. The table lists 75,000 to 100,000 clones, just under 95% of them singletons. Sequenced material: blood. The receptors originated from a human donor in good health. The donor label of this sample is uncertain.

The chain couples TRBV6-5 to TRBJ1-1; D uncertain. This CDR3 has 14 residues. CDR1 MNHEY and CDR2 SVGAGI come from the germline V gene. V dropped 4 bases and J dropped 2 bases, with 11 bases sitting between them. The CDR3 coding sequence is TGTGCCAGCAGTTCGAGGGATTTTAACACTGAAGCTTTCTTT. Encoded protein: CASSSRDFNTEAFF.

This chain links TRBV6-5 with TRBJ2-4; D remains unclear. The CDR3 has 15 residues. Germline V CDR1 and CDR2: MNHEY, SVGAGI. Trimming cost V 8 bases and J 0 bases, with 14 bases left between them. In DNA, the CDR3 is TGTGCCAGCCCCAAGTCGGAGTTAGCCAAAAACATTCAGTACTTC. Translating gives CASPKSELAKNIQYF.

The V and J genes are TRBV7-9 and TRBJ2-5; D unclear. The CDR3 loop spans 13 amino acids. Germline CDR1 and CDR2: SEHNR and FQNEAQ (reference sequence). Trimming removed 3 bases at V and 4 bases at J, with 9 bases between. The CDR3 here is CASSFLTRETQYF. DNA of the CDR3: TGTGCCAGCAGCTTTTTAACTCGAGAGACCCAGTACTTC.

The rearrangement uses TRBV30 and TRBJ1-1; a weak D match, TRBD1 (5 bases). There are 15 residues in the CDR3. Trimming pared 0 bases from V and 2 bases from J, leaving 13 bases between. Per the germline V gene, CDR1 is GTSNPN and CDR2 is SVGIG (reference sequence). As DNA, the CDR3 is TGTGCCTGGAGTGTACGTTGGACACCCAACACTGAAGCTTTCTTT. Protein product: CAWSVRWTPNTEAFF.

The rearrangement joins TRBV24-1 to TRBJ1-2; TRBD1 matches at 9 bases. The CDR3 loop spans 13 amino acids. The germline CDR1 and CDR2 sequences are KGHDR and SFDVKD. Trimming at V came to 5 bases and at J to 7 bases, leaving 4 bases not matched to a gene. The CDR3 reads CATSVKDRGGYTF. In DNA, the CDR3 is TGTGCCACCAGTGTCAAGGACAGGGGTGGCTACACCTTC.

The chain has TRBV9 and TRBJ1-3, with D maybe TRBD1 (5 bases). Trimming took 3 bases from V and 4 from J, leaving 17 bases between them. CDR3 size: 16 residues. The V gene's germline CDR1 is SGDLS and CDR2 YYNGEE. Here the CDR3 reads CASSGGGGTAGNTIYF. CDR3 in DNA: TGTGCCAGCAGCGGTGGTGGGGGGACGGCGGGAAACACCATATATTTT.

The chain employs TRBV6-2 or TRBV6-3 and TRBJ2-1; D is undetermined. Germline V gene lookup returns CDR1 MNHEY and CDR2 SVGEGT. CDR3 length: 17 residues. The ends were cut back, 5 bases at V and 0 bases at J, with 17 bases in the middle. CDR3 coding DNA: TGTGCCAGCAGTGCCCTGGCAGGCCTCAGCTCCTACAATGAGCAGTTCTTC. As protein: CASSALAGLSSYNEQFF.

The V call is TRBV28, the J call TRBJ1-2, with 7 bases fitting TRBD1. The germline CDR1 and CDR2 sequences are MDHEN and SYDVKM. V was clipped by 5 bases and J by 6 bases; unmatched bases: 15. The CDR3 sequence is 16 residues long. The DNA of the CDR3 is TGTGCCAGCAGTAAACACAGGGGATTCTTCCTTGATGGCTACACCTTC. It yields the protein CASSKHRGFFLDGYTF.

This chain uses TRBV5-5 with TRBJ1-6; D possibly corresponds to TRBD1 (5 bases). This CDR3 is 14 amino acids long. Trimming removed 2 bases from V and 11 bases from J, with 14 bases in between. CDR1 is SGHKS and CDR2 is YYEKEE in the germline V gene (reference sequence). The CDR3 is CASSFGAGFTPLHF. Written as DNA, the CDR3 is TGTGCCAGCAGCTTTGGGGCAGGGTTTACACCCCTCCACTTT.

The DNA of the CDR3 is TGTGCCAGCACCGGGACAGGGAATCAGCCCCAGCATTTT. Encoded protein: CASTGTGNQPQHF. V gene TRBV19 combines with J gene TRBJ1-5, with TRBD1 matching 9 bases. Germline V gene lookup returns CDR1 LNHDA and CDR2 SQIVND (reference sequence). This CDR3 is 13 amino acids long. Trimming took 9 bases from V and 4 from J; bases not matched to a gene: 4.

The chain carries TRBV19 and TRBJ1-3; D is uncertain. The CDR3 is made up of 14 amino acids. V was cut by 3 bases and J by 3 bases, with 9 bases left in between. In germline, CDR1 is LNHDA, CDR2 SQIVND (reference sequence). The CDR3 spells CASSMRDYGNTIYF. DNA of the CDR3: TGTGCCAGTAGTATGAGAGATTATGGAAACACCATATATTTT.

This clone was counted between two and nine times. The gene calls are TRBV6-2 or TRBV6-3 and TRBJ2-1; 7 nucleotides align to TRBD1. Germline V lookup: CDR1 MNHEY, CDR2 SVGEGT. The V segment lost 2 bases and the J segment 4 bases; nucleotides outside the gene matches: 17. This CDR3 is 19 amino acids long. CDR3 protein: CASSYRRLTGAFFYNEQFF. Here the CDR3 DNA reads TGTGCCAGCAGTTACCGGCGACTCACAGGGGCCTTTTTTTACAATGAGCAGTTCTTC.

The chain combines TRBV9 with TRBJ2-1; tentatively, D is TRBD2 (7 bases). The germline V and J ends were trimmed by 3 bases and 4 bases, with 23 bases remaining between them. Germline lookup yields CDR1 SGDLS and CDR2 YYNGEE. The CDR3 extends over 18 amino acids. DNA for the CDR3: TGTGCCAGCAGCGCCAGCCGGGGGCTAAGCGGGGTGTACAATGAGCAGTTCTTC. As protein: CASSASRGLSGVYNEQFF.

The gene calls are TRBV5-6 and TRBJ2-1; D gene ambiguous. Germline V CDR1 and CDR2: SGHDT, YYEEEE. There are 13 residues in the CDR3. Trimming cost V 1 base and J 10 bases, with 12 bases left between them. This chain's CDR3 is CASSLYPLEEQFF. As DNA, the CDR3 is TGTGCCAGCAGCTTGTACCCCTTAGAAGAGCAGTTCTTC.

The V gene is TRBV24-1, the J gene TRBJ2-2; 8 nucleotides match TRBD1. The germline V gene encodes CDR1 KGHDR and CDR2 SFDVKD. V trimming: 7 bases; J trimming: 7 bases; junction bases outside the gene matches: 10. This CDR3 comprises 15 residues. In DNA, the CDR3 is TGTGCCACCAGCCGGACAGGGAGAGGGAACGGGGAGCTGTTTTTT. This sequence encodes CATSRTGRGNGELFF.

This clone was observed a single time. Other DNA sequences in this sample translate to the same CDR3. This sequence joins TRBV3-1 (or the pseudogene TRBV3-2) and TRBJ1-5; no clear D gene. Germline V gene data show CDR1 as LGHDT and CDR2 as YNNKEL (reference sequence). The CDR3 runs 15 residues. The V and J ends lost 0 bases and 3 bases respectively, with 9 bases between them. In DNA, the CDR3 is TGTGCCAGCAGCCAAGATCCGGGGTACAATCAGCCCCAGCATTTT. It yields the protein CASSQDPGYNQPQHF.

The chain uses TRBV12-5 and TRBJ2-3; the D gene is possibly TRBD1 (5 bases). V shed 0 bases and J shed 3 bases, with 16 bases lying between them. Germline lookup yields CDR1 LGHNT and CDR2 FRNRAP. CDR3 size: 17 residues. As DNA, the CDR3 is TGTGCTAGTGGTTTGGTATTGTCTCAGGGATGGACAGATACGCAGTATTTT. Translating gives CASGLVLSQGWTDTQYF. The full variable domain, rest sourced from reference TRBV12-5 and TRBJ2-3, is DARVTQTPRHKVTEMGQEVTMRCQPILGHNTVFWYRQTMMQGLELLAYFRNRAPLDDSGMPKDRFSAEMPDATLATLKIQPSEPRDSAVYFCASGLVLSQGWTDTQYFGPGTRLTVL.

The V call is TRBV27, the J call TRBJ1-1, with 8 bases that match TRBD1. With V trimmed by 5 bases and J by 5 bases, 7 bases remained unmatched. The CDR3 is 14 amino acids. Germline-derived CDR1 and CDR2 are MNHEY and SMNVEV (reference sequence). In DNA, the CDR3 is TGTGCCAGCAGTCTCGGGACAGGACTAACTGAAGCTTTCTTT. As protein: CASSLGTGLTEAFF.

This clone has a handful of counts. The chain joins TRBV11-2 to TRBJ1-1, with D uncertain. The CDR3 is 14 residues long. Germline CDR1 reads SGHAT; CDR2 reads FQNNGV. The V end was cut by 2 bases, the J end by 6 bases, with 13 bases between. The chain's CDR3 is CASSLFVGGPEAFF. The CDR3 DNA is TGTGCCAGCAGCTTATTTGTGGGAGGCCCTGAAGCTTTCTTT.

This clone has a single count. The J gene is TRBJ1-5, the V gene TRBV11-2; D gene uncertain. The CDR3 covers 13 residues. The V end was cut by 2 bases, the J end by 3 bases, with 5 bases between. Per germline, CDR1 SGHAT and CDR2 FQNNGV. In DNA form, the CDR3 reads TGTGCCAGCAGCTTAAGCGACAATCAGCCCCAGCATTTT. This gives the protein CASSLSDNQPQHF.

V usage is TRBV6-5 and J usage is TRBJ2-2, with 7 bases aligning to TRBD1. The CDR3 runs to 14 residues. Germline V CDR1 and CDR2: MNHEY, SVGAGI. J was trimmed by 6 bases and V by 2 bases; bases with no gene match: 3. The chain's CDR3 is CASSYSQGAGELFF. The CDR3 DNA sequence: TGTGCCAGCAGTTACAGTCAGGGGGCCGGGGAGCTGTTTTTT.

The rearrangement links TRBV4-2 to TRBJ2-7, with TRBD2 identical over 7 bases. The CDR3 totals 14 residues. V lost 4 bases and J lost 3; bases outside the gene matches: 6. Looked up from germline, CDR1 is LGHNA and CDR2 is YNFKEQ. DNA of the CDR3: TGTGCCAGCAGCCTCAGGAGCGGGGACTACGAGCAGTACTTC. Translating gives CASSLRSGDYEQYF.

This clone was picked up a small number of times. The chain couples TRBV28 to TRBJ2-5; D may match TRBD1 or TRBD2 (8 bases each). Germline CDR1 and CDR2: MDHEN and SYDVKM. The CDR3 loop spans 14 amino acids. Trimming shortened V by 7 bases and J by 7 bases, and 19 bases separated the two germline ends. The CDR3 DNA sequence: TGTGCCAGCACCACAGTAGCGGGGACAGGGACCCAGTACTTC. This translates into CASTTVAGTGTQYF.

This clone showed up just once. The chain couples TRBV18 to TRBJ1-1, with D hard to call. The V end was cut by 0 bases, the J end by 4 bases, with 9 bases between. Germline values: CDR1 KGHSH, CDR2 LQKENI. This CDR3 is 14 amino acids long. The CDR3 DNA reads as TGTGCCAGCTCACCACCGTTGTTGGGCACTGAAGCTTTCTTT. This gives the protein CASSPPLLGTEAFF.

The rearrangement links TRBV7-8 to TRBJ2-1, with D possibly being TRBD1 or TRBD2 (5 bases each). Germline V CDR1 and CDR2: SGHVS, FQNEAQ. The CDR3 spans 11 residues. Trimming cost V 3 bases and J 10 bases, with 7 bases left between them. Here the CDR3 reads CASSLGPEQFF. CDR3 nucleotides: TGTGCCAGCAGCTTGGGACCGGAGCAGTTCTTC.

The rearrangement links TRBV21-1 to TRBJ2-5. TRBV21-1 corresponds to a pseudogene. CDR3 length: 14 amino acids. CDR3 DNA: TGTGCCAGCAGCAATTTTTTCGTGGAAGAGACCCAGTACTTC. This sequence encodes CASSNFFVEETQYF.

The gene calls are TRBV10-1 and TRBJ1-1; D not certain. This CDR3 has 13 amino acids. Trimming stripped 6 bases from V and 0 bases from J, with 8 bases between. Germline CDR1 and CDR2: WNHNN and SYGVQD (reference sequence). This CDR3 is CASRSAMNTEAFF. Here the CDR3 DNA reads TGCGCCAGCAGATCGGCAATGAACACTGAAGCTTTCTTT.